The 4 T cell receptor beta chains given below trace back to one sample, sequenced in a study of blood T cell repertoires in COVID-19 (TCRdb year 2020). The library was made by the immunoSEQ multiplex PCR assay. TCRdb retrieved this table from immuneACCESS and kept in-frame rearrangements only. Not all clones are present; in checked studies, unresolved V genes account for under half, and no reason is known for the remainder. The sample table records about 370,000 clones; about 89% of these occur just once. The leading ten clones occupy 3% of the sample. Sample: peripheral blood. These receptors were collected from a woman in her thirties with COVID-19, enrolled during active disease.

The chain links TRBV27 to TRBJ2-3; 9 bases match TRBD2. CDR1 MNHEY and CDR2 SMNVEV come from the germline V gene (reference sequence). The CDR3 loop spans 16 amino acids. V shed 5 bases and J 4 bases; nucleotides not matched to a gene: 10. CDR3 DNA: TGTGCCAGCAGTGGAACCGGGACTAGCCTCGCAGATACGCAGTATTTT. Translation: CASSGTGTSLADTQYF.

The chain employs TRBV10-1 and TRBJ1-1, with a possible D match to TRBD1 (6 bases). Germline assignment: CDR1 WNHNN and CDR2 SYGVQD (reference sequence). The CDR3 is 14 amino acids. Trimming stripped 5 bases from V and 3 bases from J, with 13 bases between. The CDR3 sequence is CASSLDRLDTEAFF. The CDR3 DNA reads TGCGCCAGCAGTCTTGACAGGCTGGACACTGAAGCTTTCTTT.

V and J are TRBV7-2 and TRBJ2-5; no clear D. Germline-derived CDR1 and CDR2 are SGHTA and FQGNSA. This CDR3 contains 13 residues. Trimming shortened V by 2 bases and J by 4 bases, and 8 bases separated the two germline ends. This CDR3 is CASSLSQAETQYF. CDR3 sequence (DNA): TGTGCCAGCAGCTTATCTCAGGCAGAGACCCAGTACTTC.

CDR3 nucleotides: TGTGCCAGCAGTCTCAGACAGGGGAGATCCGGGGAGCTGTTTTTT. The encoded protein is CASSLRQGRSGELFF. The V and J genes are TRBV27 and TRBJ2-2, with 8 bases that match TRBD1. Germline CDR1 is MNHEY and CDR2 is SMNVEV (reference sequence). V gave up 5 bases and J gave up 6 bases; unmatched junction bases: 8. This CDR3 spans 15 amino acids.